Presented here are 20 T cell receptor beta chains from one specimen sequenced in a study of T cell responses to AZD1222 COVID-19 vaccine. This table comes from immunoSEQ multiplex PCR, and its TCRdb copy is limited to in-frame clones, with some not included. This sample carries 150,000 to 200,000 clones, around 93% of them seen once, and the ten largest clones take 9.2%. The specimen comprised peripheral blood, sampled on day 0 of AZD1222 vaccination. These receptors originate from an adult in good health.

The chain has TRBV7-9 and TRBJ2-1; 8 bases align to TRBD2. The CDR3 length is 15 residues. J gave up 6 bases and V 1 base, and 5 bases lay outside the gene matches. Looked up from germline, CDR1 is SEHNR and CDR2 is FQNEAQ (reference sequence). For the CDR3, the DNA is TGTGCCAGCAGCTTAGGTAGCGGGAAAGGCAATGAGCAGTTCTTC. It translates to CASSLGSGKGNEQFF.

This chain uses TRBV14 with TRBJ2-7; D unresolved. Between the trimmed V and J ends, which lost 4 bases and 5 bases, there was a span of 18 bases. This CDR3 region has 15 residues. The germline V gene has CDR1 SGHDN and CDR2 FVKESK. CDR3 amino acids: CASSPLGQASHEQYF. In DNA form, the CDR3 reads TGTGCCAGCAGCCCTTTAGGGCAGGCTTCCCACGAGCAGTACTTC.

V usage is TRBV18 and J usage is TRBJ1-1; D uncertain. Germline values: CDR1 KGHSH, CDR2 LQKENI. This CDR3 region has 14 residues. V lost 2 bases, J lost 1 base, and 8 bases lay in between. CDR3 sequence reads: CASSPVVGNTEAFF. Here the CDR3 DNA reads TGTGCCAGCTCACCAGTGGTTGGGAACACTGAAGCTTTCTTT.

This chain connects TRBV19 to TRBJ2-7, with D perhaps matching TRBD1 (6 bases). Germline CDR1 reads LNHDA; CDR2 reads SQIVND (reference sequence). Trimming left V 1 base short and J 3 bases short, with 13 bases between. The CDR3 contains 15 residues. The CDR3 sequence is CASSIGGQLLYEQYF. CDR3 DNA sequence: TGTGCCAGTAGTATAGGCGGACAGCTCCTCTACGAGCAGTACTTC.

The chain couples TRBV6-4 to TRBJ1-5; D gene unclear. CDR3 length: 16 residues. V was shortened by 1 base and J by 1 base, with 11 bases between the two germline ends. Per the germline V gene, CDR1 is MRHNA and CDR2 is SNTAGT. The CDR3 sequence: CASSDLDWESNQPQHF. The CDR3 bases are TGTGCCAGCAGTGACTTGGATTGGGAGAGCAATCAGCCCCAGCATTTT.

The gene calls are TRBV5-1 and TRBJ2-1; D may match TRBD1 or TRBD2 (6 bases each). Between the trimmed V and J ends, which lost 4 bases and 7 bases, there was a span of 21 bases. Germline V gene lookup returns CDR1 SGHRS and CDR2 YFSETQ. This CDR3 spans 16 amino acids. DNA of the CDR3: TGCGCCAGCAGCAGGGGGGAAGGGGGAGTAGGGAATGAGCAGTTCTTC. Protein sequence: CASSRGEGGVGNEQFF.

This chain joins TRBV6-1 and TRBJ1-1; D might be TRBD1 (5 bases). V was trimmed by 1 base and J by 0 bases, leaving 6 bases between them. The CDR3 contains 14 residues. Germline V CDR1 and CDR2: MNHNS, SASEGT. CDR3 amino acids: CASSEGGMNTEAFF. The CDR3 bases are TGTGCCAGCAGTGAAGGGGGGATGAACACTGAAGCTTTCTTT.

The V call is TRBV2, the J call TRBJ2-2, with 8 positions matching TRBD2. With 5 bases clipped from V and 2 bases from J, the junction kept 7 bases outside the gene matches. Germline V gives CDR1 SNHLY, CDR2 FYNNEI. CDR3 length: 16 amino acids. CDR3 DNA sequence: TGTGCCAGCAGTCACGGGGCGGGAGGTAACACCGGGGAGCTGTTTTTT. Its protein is CASSHGAGGNTGELFF.

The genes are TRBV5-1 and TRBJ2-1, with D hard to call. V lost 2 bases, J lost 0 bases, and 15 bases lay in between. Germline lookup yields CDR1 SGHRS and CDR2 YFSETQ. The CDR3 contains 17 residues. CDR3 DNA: TGCGCCAGCAGCTTTGTAGGATCCCGACGCTCCTACAATGAGCAGTTCTTC. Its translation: CASSFVGSRRSYNEQFF. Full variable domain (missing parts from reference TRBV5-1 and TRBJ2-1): KAGVTQTPRYLIKTRGQQVTLSCSPISGHRSVSWYQQTPGQGLQFLFEYFSETQRNKGNFPGRFSGRQFSNSRSEMNVSTLELGDSALYLCASSFVGSRRSYNEQFFGPGTRLTVL.

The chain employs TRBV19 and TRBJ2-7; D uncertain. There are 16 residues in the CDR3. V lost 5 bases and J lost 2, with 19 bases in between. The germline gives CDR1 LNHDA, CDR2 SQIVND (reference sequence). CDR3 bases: TGTGCCAGTAGTCCCCGGTCAGGAAGCTTCCCCTACGAGCAGTACTTC. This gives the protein CASSPRSGSFPYEQYF. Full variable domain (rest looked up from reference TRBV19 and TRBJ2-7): DGGITQSPKYLFRKEGQNVTLSCEQNLNHDAMYWYRQDPGQGLRLIYYSQIVNDFQKGDIAEGYSVSREKKESFPLTVTSAQKNPTAFYLCASSPRSGSFPYEQYFGPGTRLTVT.

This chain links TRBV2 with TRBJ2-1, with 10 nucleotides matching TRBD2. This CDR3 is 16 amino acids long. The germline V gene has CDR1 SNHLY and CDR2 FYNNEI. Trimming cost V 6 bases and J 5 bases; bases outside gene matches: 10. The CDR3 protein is CASRPPGLAPNNEQFF. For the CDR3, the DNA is TGTGCCAGCAGGCCTCCGGGACTAGCGCCCAACAATGAGCAGTTCTTC.

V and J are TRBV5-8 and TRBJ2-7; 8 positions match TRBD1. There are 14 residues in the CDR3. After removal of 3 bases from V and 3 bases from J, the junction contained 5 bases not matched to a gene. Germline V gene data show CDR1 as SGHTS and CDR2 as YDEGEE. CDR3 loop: CASSSTGVGYEQYF. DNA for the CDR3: TGTGCCAGCAGCTCGACAGGGGTCGGCTACGAGCAGTACTTC.

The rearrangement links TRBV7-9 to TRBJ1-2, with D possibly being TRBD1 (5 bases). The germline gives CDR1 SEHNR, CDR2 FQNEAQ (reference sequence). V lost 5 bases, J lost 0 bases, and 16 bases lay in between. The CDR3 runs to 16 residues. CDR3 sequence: CASSGFNRRANYGYTF. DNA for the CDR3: TGTGCCAGCAGCGGATTTAACAGGCGAGCTAACTATGGCTACACCTTC.

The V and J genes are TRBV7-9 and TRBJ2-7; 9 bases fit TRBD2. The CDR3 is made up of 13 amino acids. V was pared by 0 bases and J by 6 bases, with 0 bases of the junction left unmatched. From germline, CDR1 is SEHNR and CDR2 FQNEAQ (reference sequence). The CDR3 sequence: CASSLATSGEQYF. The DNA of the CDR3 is TGTGCCAGCAGCTTAGCGACTAGCGGCGAGCAGTACTTC. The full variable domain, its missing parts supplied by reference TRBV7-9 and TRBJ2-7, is DTGVSQNPRHKITKRGQNVTFRCDPISEHNRLYWYRQTLGQGPEFLTYFQNEAQLEKSRLLSDRFSAERPKGSFSTLEIQRTEQGDSAMYLCASSLATSGEQYFGPGTRLTVT.

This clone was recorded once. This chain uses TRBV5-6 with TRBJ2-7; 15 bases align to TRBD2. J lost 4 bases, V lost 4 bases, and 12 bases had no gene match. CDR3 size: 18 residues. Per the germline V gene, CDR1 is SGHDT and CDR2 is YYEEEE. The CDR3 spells CASSPANGLAGGAYEQYF. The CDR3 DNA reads TGTGCCAGCAGCCCGGCCAACGGACTAGCGGGGGGGGCTTACGAGCAGTACTTC.

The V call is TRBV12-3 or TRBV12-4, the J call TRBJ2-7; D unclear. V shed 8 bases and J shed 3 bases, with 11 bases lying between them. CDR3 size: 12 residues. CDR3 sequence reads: CASSPVVYEQYF. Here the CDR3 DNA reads TGTGCCAGCTCCCCGGTAGTCTACGAGCAGTACTTC.

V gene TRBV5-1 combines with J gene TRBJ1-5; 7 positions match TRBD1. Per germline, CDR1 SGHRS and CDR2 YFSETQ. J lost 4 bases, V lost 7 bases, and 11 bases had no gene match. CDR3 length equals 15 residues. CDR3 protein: CASSPSGTANQPQHF. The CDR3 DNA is TGCGCCAGCTCTCCTTCCGGGACAGCTAATCAGCCCCAGCATTTT.

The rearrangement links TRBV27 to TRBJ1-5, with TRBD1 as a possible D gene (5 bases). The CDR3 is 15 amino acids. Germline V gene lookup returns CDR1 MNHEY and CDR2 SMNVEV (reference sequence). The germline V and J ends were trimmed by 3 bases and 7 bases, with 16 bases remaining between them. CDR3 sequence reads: CASSFPREMRQPQHF. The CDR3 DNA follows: TGTGCCAGCAGTTTCCCCAGGGAAATGCGCCAGCCCCAGCATTTT.

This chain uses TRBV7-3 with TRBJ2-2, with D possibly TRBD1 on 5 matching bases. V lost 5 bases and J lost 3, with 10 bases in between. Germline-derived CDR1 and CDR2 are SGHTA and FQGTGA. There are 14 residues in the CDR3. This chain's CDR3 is CASSVDSYTGELFF. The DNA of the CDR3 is TGTGCCAGCAGCGTTGACAGTTACACCGGGGAGCTGTTTTTT.

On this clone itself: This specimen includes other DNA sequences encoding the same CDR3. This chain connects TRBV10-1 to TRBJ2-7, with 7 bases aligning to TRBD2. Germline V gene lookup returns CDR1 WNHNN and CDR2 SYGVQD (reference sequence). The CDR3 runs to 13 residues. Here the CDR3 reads CARDPGLTYEQYF. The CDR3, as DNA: TGCGCTAGGGACCCGGGACTAACCTACGAGCAGTACTTC.